One T cell receptor (beta chain) is described in this entry. The sample is drawn from a study of T cell changes during pregnancy in multiple sclerosis. The data were produced by immunoSEQ multiplex PCR, yet TCRdb's version contains in-frame clones alone and is incomplete. The table shows about 60,000 clones, with 91% occurring only once. Sequenced material: CD4+ T cells from peripheral blood mononuclear cells, taken after pregnancy. This TCR was recovered from a female donor in good health, enrolled as a control in a pregnancy study.

In nucleotides, the CDR3 is TGTGCCAGCAGCTTGGGAACAGGAATAAAAGACGAGCAGTACTTC. Translating gives CASSLGTGIKDEQYF. The chain employs TRBV5-8 and TRBJ2-7; a possible D gene is TRBD1 (5 bases). The germline V gene encodes CDR1 SGHTS and CDR2 YDEGEE. The V end lost 0 bases, the J end lost 5 bases, and 15 bases lay between the germline ends. The CDR3 covers 15 residues.